The clone carrying this T cell receptor (beta chain) was found many times. Its antigen is not identified. Trimming shortened V by 4 bases and J by 3 bases, and 16 bases separated the two germline ends. This CDR3 spans 16 amino acids. Germline V gives CDR1 MNHNS, CDR2 SASEGT. TCR cDNA was made by 5'RACE template switching, adding a universal primer site and UMIs. In TCRdb, the 5' RACE reads were re-called with MiXCR into one record per CDR3 protein. The sample carries roughly 180,000 distinct CDR3 sequences, approximately 6.2% recorded once. This sample was included in a study of T cells after yellow fever vaccination. Notes on the study in general: Repertoires obtained by FACS sorting could include abundant clonotypes that entered as contaminants from the bulk population.

The input for sequencing was CD4+ T cells sorted from PBMCs, taken on the day of the first yellow fever vaccination. The clonotype originates from a man between 18 and 29 years old who received the YFV17D yellow fever vaccine. The genes are TRBV6-1 and TRBJ2-4, with D perhaps matching TRBD2 (5 bases). Here the CDR3 reads CASSAWAGDGKNIQYF. CDR3 DNA: TGTGCCAGCAGTGCCTGGGCGGGTGATGGCAAAAACATTCAGTACTTC.